Listed below are T cell receptor beta chains from one sample, sequenced in a study of blood T cell repertoires in COVID-19. The data were produced by immunoSEQ multiplex PCR, yet TCRdb's version contains in-frame clones alone and is incomplete. This sample has 250,000 to 350,000 clones, with roughly 90% found just once. Sequencing was done on a sample of peripheral blood. All receptors derive from a woman aged 45-59 years who had recovered from COVID-19. Each CDR3 is given with its conserved first and last residue. A D gene is named only where the DNA matches it firmly. Rows may omit the clone size; those that give it use once, few, many or a size class.

D gene	V gene	clone size	J gene	CDR3 length	CDR3 DNA	CDR3 protein
TRBD2	TRBV7-2	NA	TRBJ2-7	16	TGTGCCAGCAGCTTAAATTCGGTAGCGGGGGTCCACGAGCAGTACTTC	CASSLNSVAGVHEQYF
NA	TRBV28	NA	TRBJ1-5	15	TGTGCCAGCAGGCGAACAGGGAATAGCAATCAGCCCCAGCATTTT	CASRRTGNSNQPQHF
NA	TRBV7-2	NA	TRBJ2-7	15	TGTGCCAGCAGCTTAGTTTCCCGCAGGGCAGGCGAGCAGTACTTC	CASSLVSRRAGEQYF
TRBD2	TRBV27	NA	TRBJ2-4	15	TGTGCCAGCAGCCTTAGCGGGAGAGGAGGAAACATTCAGTACTTC	CASSLSGRGGNIQYF
TRBD1	TRBV6-2/TRBV6-3	NA	TRBJ1-2	16	TGTGCCAGCAGTTCCGTTGACAGGGCAGCTAACTATGGCTACACCTTC	CASSSVDRAANYGYTF
TRBD2	TRBV19	NA	TRBJ2-1	14	TGTGCCAGTAAGTCGGGACTAGCGGGACTGGAGCAGTTCTTC	CASKSGLAGLEQFF
NA	TRBV19	NA	TRBJ1-1	13	TGTGCCAGTAGTATTTGGCAGAACACTGAAGCTTTCTTT	CASSIWQNTEAFF
TRBD1	TRBV28	once	TRBJ1-6	15	TGTGCCAGCAGTTTGGGACAGGGATACCGATCACCCCTCCACTTT	CASSLGQGYRSPLHF
TRBD2	TRBV5-4	NA	TRBJ2-3	16	TGTGCCACAGCAACCCCGGGAGGGAGGTCGGCAGATACGCAGTATTTT	CATATPGGRSADTQYF
TRBD1	TRBV3-1/TRBV3-2	once	TRBJ1-4	15	TGTGCCAGCAGCAAGACCGGGACAGGGGGTGAAAAACTGTTTTTT	CASSKTGTGGEKLFF
TRBD1	TRBV19	NA	TRBJ1-2	12	TGTGCCACGACGGACAGGGCTTATGGCTACACCTTC	CATTDRAYGYTF
TRBD1	TRBV20-1	NA	TRBJ1-2	11	TGCAGTGCCAGGACAGGGGCTGGCTACACCTTC	CSARTGAGYTF
TRBD1	TRBV7-2	NA	TRBJ1-3	16	TGTGCCAGCAGCTGGGGACAGGGGGCATCAGGAAACACCATATATTTT	CASSWGQGASGNTIYF
TRBD1	TRBV9	NA	TRBJ2-3	13	TGTGCCAGCAGTAGACAGGGGACAGATACGCAGTATTTT	CASSRQGTDTQYF
NA	TRBV2	NA	TRBJ1-1	14	TGTGCCAGCAGTCTAATACTGCAGGGTACTGAAGCTTTCTTT	CASSLILQGTEAFF
TRBD1	TRBV30	NA	TRBJ1-2	14	TGTGCCTGGAGCCAAGGGGGCGCCACCTATGGCTACACCTTC	CAWSQGGATYGYTF